This note documents a single TCR beta chain sequence. Its matching antigen is unknown. These data belong to a study of OX40 agonist ivuxolimab in advanced cancers. Sequencing used immunoSEQ multiplex PCR; TCRdb keeps in-frame clones, though not all of them. The data contain tens of thousands of clones, about 90% of them singletons. The study, taken as a whole, reports: Clonal expansion in partial responders at 0.1-3.0 mg/kg ranked among the lowest. Expanded clones belonging to CD8+ T cells outnumbered, on average, those of CD4+.

Sequencing used CD4+ or CD8+ T cells sorted from blood, obtained in a trial of the OX40 agonist ivuxolimab. The TCR originated in an adult with an advanced solid tumor such as melanoma, head and neck, liver or kidney cancer.

CDR3: CASSFGSGGHYEQYF. The CDR3, as DNA: TGTGCCAGTAGTTTTGGTTCGGGGGGCCATTACGAGCAGTACTTC. The gene calls are TRBV19 and TRBJ2-7; perhaps TRBD2 as D (7 bases). CDR1 and CDR2 from the germline V gene are LNHDA and SQIVND (reference sequence). The CDR3 runs to 15 residues. V was cut by 5 bases and J by 4 bases, with 18 bases left in between.